Sequencing of this TCR beta chain was carried out in a study of blood T cell repertoires in COVID-19. At the level of the study: T cells, B-cell-depleted T cells, or PBMCs provided the cDNA or gDNA that served as material.

Per the study methods: Estimates of nucleated cell counts were drawn from the amplification of reference gene primers. Here immunoSEQ multiplex PCR was the method, and the copy in TCRdb shows in-frame clones only, minus some. V and J calls and clone size are those listed in that table; D and trimming were worked out from the DNA. This sample carries 200,000 or so clones, around four fifths of them seen once, and the ten largest clones take around 14%. V was trimmed by 3 bases and J by 8 bases, leaving 5 bases between them. This CDR3 is 11 amino acids long. The germline V gene has CDR1 MGHRA and CDR2 YSYEKL. This clone has only a few counts.

Material for sequencing was peripheral blood. This chain connects TRBV4-1 to TRBJ2-1; D ambiguous. This TCR came from a man between 25 and 39 years old with active or convalescent COVID-19. The CDR3 sequence is CASSHGYEQFF. CDR3 DNA: TGCGCCAGCAGCCACGGGTATGAGCAGTTCTTC.